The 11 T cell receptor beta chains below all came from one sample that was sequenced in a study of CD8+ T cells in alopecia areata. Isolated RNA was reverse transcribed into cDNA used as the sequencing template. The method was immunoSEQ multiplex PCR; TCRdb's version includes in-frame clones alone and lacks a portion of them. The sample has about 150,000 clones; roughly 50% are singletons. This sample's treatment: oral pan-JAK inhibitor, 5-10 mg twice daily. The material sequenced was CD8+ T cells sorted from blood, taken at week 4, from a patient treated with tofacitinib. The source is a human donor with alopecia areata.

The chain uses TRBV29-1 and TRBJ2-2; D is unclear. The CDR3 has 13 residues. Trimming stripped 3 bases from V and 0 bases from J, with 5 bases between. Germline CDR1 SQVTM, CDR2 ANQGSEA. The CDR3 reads CSVDAANTGELFF. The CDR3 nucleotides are TGCAGCGTTGATGCGGCGAACACCGGGGAGCTGTTTTTT.

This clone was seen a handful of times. CDR3: CSVGGLAANQETQYF. The CDR3 nucleotides read TGCAGCGTGGGAGGACTAGCGGCGAACCAAGAGACCCAGTACTTC. The V and J genes are TRBV29-1 and TRBJ2-5; TRBD2 matches 10 bases. V shed 6 bases and J 0 bases; nucleotides not matched to a gene: 7. This CDR3 has 15 amino acids. CDR1 and CDR2 (germline): SQVTM, ANQGSEA.

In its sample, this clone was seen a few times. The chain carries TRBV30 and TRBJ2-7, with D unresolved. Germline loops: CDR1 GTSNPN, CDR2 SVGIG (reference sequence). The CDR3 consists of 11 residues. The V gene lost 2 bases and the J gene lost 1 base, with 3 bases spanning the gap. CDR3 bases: TGTGCCTGGAGTATGTCCTACGAGCAGTACTTC. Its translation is CAWSMSYEQYF.

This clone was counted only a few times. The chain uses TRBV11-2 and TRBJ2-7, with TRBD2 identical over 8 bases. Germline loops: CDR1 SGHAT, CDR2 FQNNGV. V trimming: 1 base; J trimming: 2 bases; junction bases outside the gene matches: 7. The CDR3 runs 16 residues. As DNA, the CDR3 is TGTGCCAGCAGCTTAGTGTTAGCGGGGCCTACCTACGAGCAGTACTTC. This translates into CASSLVLAGPTYEQYF.

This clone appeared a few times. The DNA of the CDR3 is TGCAGCGTAACAGGGGAGGGCGAGCAGTACTTC. This encodes CSVTGEGEQYF. This chain links TRBV29-1 with TRBJ2-7, with D possibly being TRBD1 or TRBD2 (7 bases each). Germline V gives CDR1 SQVTM, CDR2 ANQGSEA. Trimming took off 6 bases at V and 6 bases at J, with 12 bases between the two ends. This CDR3 has 11 residues.

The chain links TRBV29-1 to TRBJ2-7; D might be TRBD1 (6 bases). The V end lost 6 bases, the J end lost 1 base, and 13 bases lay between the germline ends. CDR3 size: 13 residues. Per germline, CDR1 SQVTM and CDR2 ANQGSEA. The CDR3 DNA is TGCAGCGTCTACGACGGACAGTCCTACGAGCAGTACTTC. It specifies CSVYDGQSYEQYF.

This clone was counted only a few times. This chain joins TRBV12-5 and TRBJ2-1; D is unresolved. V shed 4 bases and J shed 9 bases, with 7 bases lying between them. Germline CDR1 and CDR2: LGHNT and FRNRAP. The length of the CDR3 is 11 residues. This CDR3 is CASGSLTEQFF. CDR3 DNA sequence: TGTGCTAGTGGTTCCCTCACTGAGCAGTTCTTC.

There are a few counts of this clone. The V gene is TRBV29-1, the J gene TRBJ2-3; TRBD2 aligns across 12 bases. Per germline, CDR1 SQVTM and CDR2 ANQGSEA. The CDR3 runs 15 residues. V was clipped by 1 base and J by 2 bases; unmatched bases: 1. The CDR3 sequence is CSVEGTSGDTDTQYF. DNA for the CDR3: TGCAGCGTTGAAGGGACTAGCGGGGACACAGATACGCAGTATTTT.

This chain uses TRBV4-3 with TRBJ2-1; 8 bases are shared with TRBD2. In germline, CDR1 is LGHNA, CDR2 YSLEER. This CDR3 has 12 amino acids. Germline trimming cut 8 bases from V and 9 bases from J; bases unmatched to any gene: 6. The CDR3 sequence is CASGNGGGEQFF. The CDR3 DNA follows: TGCGCCAGCGGGAACGGGGGGGGTGAGCAGTTCTTC.

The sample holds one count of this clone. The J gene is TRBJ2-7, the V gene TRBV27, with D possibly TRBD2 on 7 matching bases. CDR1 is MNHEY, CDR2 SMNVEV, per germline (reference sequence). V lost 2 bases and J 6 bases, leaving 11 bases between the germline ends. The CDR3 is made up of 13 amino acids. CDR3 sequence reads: CASSLSAGAEQYF. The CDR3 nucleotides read TGTGCCAGCAGTTTAAGTGCGGGGGCCGAGCAGTACTTC.

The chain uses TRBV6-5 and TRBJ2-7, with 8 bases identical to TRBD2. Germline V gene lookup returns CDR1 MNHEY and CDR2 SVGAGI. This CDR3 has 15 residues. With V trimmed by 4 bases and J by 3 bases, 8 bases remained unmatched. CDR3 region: CASSSPGGADYEQYF. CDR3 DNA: TGTGCCAGCAGTTCCCCGGGGGGGGCTGACTACGAGCAGTACTTC.